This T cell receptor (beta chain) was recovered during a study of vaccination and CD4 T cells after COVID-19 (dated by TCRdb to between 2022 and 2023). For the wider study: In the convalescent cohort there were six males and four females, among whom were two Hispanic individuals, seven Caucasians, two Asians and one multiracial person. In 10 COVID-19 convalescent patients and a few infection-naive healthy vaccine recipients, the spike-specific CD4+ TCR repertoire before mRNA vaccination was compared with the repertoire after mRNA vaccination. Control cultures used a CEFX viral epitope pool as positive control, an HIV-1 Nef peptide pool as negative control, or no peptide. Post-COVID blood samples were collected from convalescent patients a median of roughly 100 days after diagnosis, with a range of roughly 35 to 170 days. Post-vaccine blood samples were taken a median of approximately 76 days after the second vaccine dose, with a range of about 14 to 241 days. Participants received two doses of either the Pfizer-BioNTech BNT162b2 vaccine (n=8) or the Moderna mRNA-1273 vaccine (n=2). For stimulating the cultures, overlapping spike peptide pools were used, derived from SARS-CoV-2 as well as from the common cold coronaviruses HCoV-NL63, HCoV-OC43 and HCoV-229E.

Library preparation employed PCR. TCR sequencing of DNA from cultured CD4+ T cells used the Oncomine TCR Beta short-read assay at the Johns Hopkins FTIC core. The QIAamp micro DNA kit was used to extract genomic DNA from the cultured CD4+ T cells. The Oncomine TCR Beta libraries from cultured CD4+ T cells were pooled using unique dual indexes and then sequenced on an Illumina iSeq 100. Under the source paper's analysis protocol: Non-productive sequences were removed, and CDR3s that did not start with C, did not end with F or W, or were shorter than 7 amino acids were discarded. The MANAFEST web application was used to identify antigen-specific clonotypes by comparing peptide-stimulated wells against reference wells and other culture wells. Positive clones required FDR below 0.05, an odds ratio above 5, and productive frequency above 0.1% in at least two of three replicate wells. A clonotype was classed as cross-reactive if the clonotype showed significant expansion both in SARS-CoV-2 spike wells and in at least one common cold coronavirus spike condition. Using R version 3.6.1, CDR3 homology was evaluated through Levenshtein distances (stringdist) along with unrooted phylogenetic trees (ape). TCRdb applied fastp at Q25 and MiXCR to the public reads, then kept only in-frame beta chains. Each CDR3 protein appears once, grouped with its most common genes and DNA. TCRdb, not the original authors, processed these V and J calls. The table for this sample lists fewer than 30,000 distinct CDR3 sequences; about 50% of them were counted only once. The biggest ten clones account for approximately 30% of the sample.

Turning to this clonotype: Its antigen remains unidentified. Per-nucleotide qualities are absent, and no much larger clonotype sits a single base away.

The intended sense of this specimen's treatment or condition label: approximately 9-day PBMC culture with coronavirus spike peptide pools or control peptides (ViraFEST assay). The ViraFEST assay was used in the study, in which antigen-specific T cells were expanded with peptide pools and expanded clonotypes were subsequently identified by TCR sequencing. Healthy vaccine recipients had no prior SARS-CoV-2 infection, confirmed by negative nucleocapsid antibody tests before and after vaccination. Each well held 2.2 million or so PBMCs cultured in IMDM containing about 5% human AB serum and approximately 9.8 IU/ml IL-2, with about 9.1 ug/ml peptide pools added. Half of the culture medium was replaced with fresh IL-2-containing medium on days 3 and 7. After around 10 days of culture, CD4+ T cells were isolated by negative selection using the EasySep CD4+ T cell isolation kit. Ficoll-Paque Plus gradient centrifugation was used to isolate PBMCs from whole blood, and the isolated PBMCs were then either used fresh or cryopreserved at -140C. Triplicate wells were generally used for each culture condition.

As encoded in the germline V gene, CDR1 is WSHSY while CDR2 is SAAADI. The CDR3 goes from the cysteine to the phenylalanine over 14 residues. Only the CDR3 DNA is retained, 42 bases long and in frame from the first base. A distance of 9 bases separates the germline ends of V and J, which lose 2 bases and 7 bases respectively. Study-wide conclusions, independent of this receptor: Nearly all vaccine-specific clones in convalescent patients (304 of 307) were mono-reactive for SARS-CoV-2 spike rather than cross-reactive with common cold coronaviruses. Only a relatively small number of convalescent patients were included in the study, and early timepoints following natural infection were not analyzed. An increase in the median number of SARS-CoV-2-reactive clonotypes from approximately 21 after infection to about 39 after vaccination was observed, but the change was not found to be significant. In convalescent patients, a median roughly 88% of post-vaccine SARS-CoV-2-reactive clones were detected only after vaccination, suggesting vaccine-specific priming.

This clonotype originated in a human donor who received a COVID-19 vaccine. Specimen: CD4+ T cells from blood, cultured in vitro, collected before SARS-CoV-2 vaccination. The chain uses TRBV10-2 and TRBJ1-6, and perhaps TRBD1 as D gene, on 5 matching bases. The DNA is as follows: TGCGCCAGCAGTGAGGACAGTAAGAATTCACCCCTCCACTTT. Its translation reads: CASSEDSKNSPLHF.